The 26 T cell receptor beta chains presented below share a single source sample, sequenced in a study of blood T cell repertoires in COVID-19. The repertoire was sequenced with immunoSEQ multiplex PCR; TCRdb's copy has only in-frame clones and lacks some. This sample carries about 150,000 clones, over 80% of them seen once, and the ten largest clones take about 6%. Source material: peripheral blood. The receptors come from a man older than 75 with acute or convalescent COVID-19.

This clone was seen more than once but under ten times. The chain combines TRBV5-1 with TRBJ2-7; 9 positions match TRBD2. This CDR3 is 15 amino acids long. Germline CDR1 and CDR2: SGHRS and YFSETQ. The junction had 5 bases not matched to a gene; V was cut back by 1 base and J by 3 bases. The CDR3 protein is CASSLQASGNYEQYF. The CDR3 DNA reads TGCGCCAGCAGCTTGCAGGCTAGCGGGAACTACGAGCAGTACTTC.

This chain connects TRBV28 to TRBJ1-6, with a tentative D call TRBD1 (5 bases). The CDR3 loop spans 14 amino acids. Trimming shortened V by 5 bases and J by 4 bases, and 9 bases separated the two germline ends. Per the germline V gene, CDR1 is MDHEN and CDR2 is SYDVKM. Here the CDR3 DNA reads TGTGCCAGCAGTACCAGGGAATATAATTCACCCCTCCACTTT. Residues: CASSTREYNSPLHF. Variable domain in full (rest from reference TRBV28 and TRBJ1-6): DVKVTQSSRYLVKRTGEKVFLECVQDMDHENMFWYRQDPGLGLRLIYFSYDVKMKEKGDIPEGYSVSREKKERFSLILESASTNQTSMYLCASSTREYNSPLHFGNGTRLTVT.

In its sample, this clone was seen once. The chain carries TRBV28 and TRBJ1-5; D gene ambiguous. Germline values: CDR1 MDHEN, CDR2 SYDVKM. V was cut by 7 bases and J by 11 bases, with 15 bases left in between. This CDR3 has 12 amino acids. The CDR3 DNA is TGTGCCAGCACCCCCCTCGGGAAAGCCCAGCATTTT. Translating it yields CASTPLGKAQHF.

The chain has TRBV4-1 and TRBJ1-5; D call uncertain. V lost 0 bases and J lost 6, with 9 bases in between. The length of the CDR3 is 14 residues. CDR1 MGHRA and CDR2 YSYEKL come from the germline V gene. This CDR3 reads CASSQDQESQPQHF. DNA of the CDR3: TGCGCCAGCAGCCAAGACCAGGAAAGTCAGCCCCAGCATTTT.

About this clone: At one boundary the junction diverges from the germline segment, which might be a read error. The chain combines TRBV7-7 with TRBJ1-1; 8 nucleotides match TRBD1. The CDR3 totals 13 residues. Germline V gene lookup returns CDR1 SSHAT and CDR2 FNYEAQ (reference sequence). In nucleotides, the CDR3 is TGTGCTAGCAGCCCACTGACAGGGGCTGAAGCTTTCTTT. Translation: CASSPLTGAEAFF.

This clone was counted once. The chain joins TRBV28 to TRBJ1-3; D might be TRBD1 (6 bases). Trimming stripped 3 bases from V and 2 bases from J, with 8 bases between. CDR1 MDHEN and CDR2 SYDVKM come from the germline V gene. CDR3 length: 14 residues. CDR3 nucleotides: TGTGCCAGCAGTTTCAGGGGAACTGGAAACACCATATATTTT. Protein product: CASSFRGTGNTIYF.

V and J are TRBV21-1 and TRBJ2-1; TRBD2 is the table's D call, not checked against the DNA. TRBV21-1 is a pseudogene. The CDR3 has 19 amino acids. This CDR3 is CASSKGHTSGLSSYNEQFF. The CDR3 region has the DNA TGTGCCAGCAGCAAAGGTCACACTAGCGGGCTGAGCTCCTACAATGAGCAGTTCTTC.

This chain links TRBV7-8 with TRBJ2-7, with 7 bases aligning to TRBD1. This CDR3 has 14 residues. Germline assignment: CDR1 SGHVS and CDR2 FQNEAQ. V shed 0 bases, J shed 5 bases, and the junction held 4 bases outside the gene matches. The CDR3 here is CASSLADRIHEQYF. Here the CDR3 DNA reads TGTGCCAGCAGCTTAGCGGACAGGATCCACGAGCAGTACTTC.

The chain links TRBV10-3 to TRBJ2-1; D is perhaps TRBD2 (6 bases). The ends were cut back, 7 bases at V and 2 bases at J, with 18 bases in the middle. Germline V gene data show CDR1 as ENHRY and CDR2 as SYGVKD. This CDR3 contains 16 residues. CDR3 nucleotide sequence: TGTGCCATCACTTTAGGAGGGCCGGGTACCTACAATGAGCAGTTCTTC. Amino acids: CAITLGGPGTYNEQFF.

CDR3 sequence reads: CASTFNPGQGEQYF. CDR3 bases: TGTGCCAGCACCTTCAACCCGGGACAGGGTGAGCAGTACTTC. The chain has TRBV11-2 and TRBJ2-7; 9 nucleotides line up with TRBD1. This CDR3 is 14 amino acids long. Germline CDR1 SGHAT, CDR2 FQNNGV. Germline trimming cut 7 bases from V and 7 bases from J; bases unmatched to any gene: 11.

In DNA, the CDR3 is TGTGCCAGCAGCCTCCCAGGGGGCACTGAAGCTTTCTTT. Protein: CASSLPGGTEAFF. The J gene is TRBJ1-1, the V gene TRBV28; 7 nucleotides match TRBD1. V dropped 6 bases and J dropped 4; count of bases not matched to a gene: 5. The CDR3 spans 13 residues. Germline assignment: CDR1 MDHEN and CDR2 SYDVKM.

The chain recombines TRBV2 with TRBJ2-2, with 8 bases identical to TRBD1. The CDR3 sequence is 13 residues long. Germline CDR1 SNHLY, CDR2 FYNNEI. With 8 bases clipped from V and 4 bases from J, the junction kept 3 bases outside the gene matches. Here the CDR3 reads CASGQGFTGELFF. The CDR3 bases are TGTGCCAGCGGACAGGGTTTCACCGGGGAGCTGTTTTTT.

The chain joins TRBV19 to TRBJ1-4; D possibly corresponds to TRBD1 (5 bases). The length of the CDR3 is 15 residues. Trimming pared 5 bases from V and 8 bases from J, leaving 18 bases between. Germline CDR1 reads LNHDA; CDR2 reads SQIVND (reference sequence). The CDR3: CASSPQGLGGEKLFF. The CDR3 DNA reads as TGTGCCAGTAGTCCCCAGGGACTCGGGGGGGAAAAACTGTTTTTT.

This chain joins TRBV28 and TRBJ2-2; D is perhaps TRBD1 (6 bases). From germline, CDR1 is MDHEN and CDR2 SYDVKM. The CDR3 is 14 amino acids. V lost 4 bases, J lost 2 bases, and 8 bases lay in between. CDR3 sequence: CASSWGHNTGELFF. The CDR3 DNA is TGTGCCAGCAGTTGGGGACACAACACCGGGGAGCTGTTTTTT.

This sequence joins TRBV28 and TRBJ1-2, with 8 nucleotides matching TRBD1. The CDR3 contains 14 residues. Trimming took 3 bases from V and 7 from J; bases not matched to a gene: 7. CDR1 is MDHEN, CDR2 SYDVKM, per germline. Here the CDR3 DNA reads TGTGCCAGCAGTTTGGGACAGGCCTTGGGTGGCTACACCTTC. Protein sequence: CASSLGQALGGYTF.

V gene TRBV6-5 combines with J gene TRBJ2-1; 10 nucleotides align to TRBD2. Losses at the gene ends were 9 bases for V and 7 bases for J; bases not matched to a gene: 9. The CDR3 is 14 residues long. Germline V gene sequence: CDR1 MNHEY, CDR2 SVGAGI. The CDR3 loop reads CASGGATSGNEQFF. The DNA of the CDR3 is TGTGCCAGTGGGGGTGCGACTAGCGGGAATGAGCAGTTCTTC.

The genes are TRBV10-1 and TRBJ2-7, with D perhaps matching TRBD2 (5 bases). Germline CDR1 WNHNN, CDR2 SYGVQD (reference sequence). The CDR3 covers 12 residues. Deletions cut 5 bases from V and 5 bases from J, with 10 bases between. The CDR3 region has the DNA TGCGCCAGCAGTACCGGGGTCCACGAGCAGTACTTC. Its protein is CASSTGVHEQYF.

Only one count was recorded for this clone. The rearrangement links TRBV3-1 (or the pseudogene TRBV3-2) to TRBJ1-5, with no clear D. The CDR3 contains 13 residues. Trimming pared 1 base from V and 5 bases from J, leaving 6 bases between. CDR1 is LGHDT and CDR2 is YNNKEL in the germline V gene (reference sequence). The CDR3 protein is CASSQGQYQPQHF. The DNA for the CDR3 is TGTGCCAGCAGCCAAGGGCAGTATCAGCCCCAGCATTTT.

The chain has TRBV28 and TRBJ1-2; possibly TRBD1 for D (5 bases). Looked up from germline, CDR1 is MDHEN and CDR2 is SYDVKM. Trimming cost V 6 bases and J 7 bases, with 30 bases left between them. The CDR3 runs to 18 residues. The DNA of the CDR3 is TGTGCCAGCAGAACCGGGGGGGGTCTTTGGGCTCTTTCTACTGGCTACACCTTC. Protein product: CASRTGGGLWALSTGYTF.

The chain links TRBV29-1 to TRBJ1-2; D gene ambiguous. This CDR3 has 13 amino acids. Germline V gives CDR1 SQVTM, CDR2 ANQGSEA. V was pared by 0 bases and J by 13 bases, with 18 bases between. CDR3 sequence (DNA): TGCAGCGTTGAAGATGGAACATTGGGCCGTCTCACCTTC. Residues: CSVEDGTLGRLTF.

About this clone: An end of the junction differs from the germline gene, which may be a read error. The V and J genes are TRBV7-7 and TRBJ2-5; 7 nucleotides align to TRBD1. Per germline, CDR1 SSHAT and CDR2 FNYEAQ (reference sequence). The CDR3 is made up of 15 amino acids. CDR3: CASSPLGQARETQYF. CDR3 nucleotides: TGTGCTAGCAGCCCGCTCGGACAGGCCAGAGAGACCCAGTACTTC.

The chain links TRBV6-5 to TRBJ1-5; 8 bases fit TRBD1. Germline CDR1 and CDR2: MNHEY and SVGAGI. CDR3 length: 15 amino acids. V was clipped by 7 bases and J by 0 bases; unmatched bases: 5. CDR3 sequence reads: CASNQGALSNQPQHF. The CDR3, as DNA: TGTGCCAGCAACCAGGGGGCGCTTAGCAATCAGCCCCAGCATTTT.

This clone has a handful of counts. This chain uses TRBV29-1 with TRBJ1-2; D not resolved. The V gene lost 7 bases and the J gene lost 8 bases, with 14 bases spanning the gap. The germline gives CDR1 SQVTM, CDR2 ANQGSEA. The CDR3 loop spans 11 amino acids. The CDR3 region is CSAQTRGGYTF. CDR3 in DNA: TGCAGCGCCCAGACCCGAGGGGGCTACACCTTC. Variable domain in full (rest from reference TRBV29-1 and TRBJ1-2): SAVISQKPSRDICQRGTSLTIQCQVDSQVTMMFWYRQQPGQSLTLIATANQGSEATYESGFVIDKFPISRPNLTFSTLTVSNMSPEDSSIYLCSAQTRGGYTFGSGTRLTVV.

CDR3 sequence: CASSGPNTEAFF. The CDR3 bases are TGTGCCAGCTCGGGGCCGAACACTGAAGCTTTCTTT. The chain couples TRBV18 to TRBJ1-1; D is possibly TRBD1 (5 bases). Germline V gives CDR1 KGHSH, CDR2 LQKENI. Trimming cost V 6 bases and J 1 base, with 6 bases left between them. The CDR3 is 12 residues long.

V is TRBV19 and J is TRBJ1-2; a possible D gene is TRBD1 (5 bases). V shed 4 bases and J shed 7 bases, with 10 bases lying between them. This CDR3 contains 12 residues. Germline-derived CDR1 and CDR2 are LNHDA and SQIVND (reference sequence). The CDR3 DNA follows: TGTGCCAGTAGTAGAAGGGGCGGTGGCTACACCTTC. Its translation is CASSRRGGGYTF.

The gene calls are TRBV5-1 and TRBJ1-2; D gene unclear. Germline-derived CDR1 and CDR2 are SGHRS and YFSETQ. The V end lost 4 bases, the J end lost 4 bases, and 20 bases lay between the germline ends. This CDR3 is 16 amino acids long. The CDR3 is CASSEGGDSKIYGYTF. The CDR3 DNA reads TGCGCCAGCAGCGAAGGCGGGGATTCGAAGATCTATGGCTACACCTTC.